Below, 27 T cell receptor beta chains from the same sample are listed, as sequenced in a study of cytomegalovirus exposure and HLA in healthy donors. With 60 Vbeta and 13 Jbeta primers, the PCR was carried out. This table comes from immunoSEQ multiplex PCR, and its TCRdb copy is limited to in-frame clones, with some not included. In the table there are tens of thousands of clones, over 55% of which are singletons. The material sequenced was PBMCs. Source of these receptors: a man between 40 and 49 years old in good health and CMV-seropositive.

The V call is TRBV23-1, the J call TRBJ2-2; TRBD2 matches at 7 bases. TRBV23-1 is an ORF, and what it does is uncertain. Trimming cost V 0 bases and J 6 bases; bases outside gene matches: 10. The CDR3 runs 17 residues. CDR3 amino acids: CASSQSRGTGNPGELFF. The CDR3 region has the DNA TGCGCCAGCAGTCAATCGCGGGGGACGGGTAATCCCGGGGAGCTGTTTTTT.

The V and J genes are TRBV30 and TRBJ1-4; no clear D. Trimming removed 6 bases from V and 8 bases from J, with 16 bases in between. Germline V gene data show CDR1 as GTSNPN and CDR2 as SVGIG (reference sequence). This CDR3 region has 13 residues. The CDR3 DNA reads TGTGCCTGCCTACACCGAAATAGCGAAAAACTGTTTTTT. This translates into CACLHRNSEKLFF.

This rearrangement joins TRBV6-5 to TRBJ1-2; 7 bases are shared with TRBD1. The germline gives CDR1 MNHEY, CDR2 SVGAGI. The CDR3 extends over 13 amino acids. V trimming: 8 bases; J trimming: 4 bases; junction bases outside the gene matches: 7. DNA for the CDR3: TGTGCCAGCCAAACCGGGACAGCCTATGGCTACACCTTC. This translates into CASQTGTAYGYTF.

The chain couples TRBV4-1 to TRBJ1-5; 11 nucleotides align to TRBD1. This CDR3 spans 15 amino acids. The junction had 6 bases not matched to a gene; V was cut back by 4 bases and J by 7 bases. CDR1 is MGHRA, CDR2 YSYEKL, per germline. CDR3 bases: TGCGCCAGCAGCCCGGGACAGGGGGTAGGGCAGCCCCAGCATTTT. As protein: CASSPGQGVGQPQHF.

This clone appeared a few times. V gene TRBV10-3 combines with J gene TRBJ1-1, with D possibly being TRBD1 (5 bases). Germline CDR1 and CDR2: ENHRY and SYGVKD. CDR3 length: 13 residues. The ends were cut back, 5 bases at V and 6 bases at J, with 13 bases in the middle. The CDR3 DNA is TGTGCCATCAGTCCCACTGGGACTTCTGAAGCTTTCTTT. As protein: CAISPTGTSEAFF.

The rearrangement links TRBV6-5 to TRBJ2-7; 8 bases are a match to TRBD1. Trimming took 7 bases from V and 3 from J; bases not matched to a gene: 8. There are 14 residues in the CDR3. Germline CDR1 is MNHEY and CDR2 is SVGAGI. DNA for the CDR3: TGTGCCAGCATCGCACAGGGGGAAAGCTACGAGCAGTACTTC. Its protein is CASIAQGESYEQYF.

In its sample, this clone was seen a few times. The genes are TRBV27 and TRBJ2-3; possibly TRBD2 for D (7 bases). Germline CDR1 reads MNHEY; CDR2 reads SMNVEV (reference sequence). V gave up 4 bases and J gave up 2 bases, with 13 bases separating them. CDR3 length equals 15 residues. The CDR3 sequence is CASSSRGAATDTQYF. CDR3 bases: TGTGCCAGCAGTTCTCGGGGGGCGGCCACAGATACGCAGTATTTT.

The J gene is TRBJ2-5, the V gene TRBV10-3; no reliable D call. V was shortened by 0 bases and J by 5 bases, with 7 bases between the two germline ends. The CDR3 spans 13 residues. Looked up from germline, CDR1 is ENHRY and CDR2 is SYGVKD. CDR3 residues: CAISESARETQYF. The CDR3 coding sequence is TGTGCCATCAGTGAGTCGGCGCGGGAGACCCAGTACTTC.

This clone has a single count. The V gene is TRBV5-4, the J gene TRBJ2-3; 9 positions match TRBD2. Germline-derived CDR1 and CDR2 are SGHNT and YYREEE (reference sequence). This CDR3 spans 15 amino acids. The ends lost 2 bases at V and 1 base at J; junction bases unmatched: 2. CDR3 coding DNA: TGTGCCAGCAGCTTTGGCGGGGGGGGCACAGATACGCAGTATTTT. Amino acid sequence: CASSFGGGGTDTQYF.

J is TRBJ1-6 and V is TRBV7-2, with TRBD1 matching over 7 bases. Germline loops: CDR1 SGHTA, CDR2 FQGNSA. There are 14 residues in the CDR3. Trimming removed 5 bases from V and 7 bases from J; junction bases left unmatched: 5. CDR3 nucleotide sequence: TGTGCCAGCAGCCGGGACAGTTCAAATTCACCCCTCCACTTT. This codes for CASSRDSSNSPLHF.

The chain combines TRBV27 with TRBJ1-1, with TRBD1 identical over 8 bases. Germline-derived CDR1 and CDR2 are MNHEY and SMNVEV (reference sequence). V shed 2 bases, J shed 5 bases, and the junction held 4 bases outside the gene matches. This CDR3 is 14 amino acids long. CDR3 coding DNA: TGTGCCAGCAGTTTACGAACAGGGGGAACTGAAGCTTTCTTT. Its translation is CASSLRTGGTEAFF.

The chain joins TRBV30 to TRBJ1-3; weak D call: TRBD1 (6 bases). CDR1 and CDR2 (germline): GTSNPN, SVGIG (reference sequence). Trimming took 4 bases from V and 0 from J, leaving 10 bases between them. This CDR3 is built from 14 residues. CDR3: CAWIRGGSGNTIYF. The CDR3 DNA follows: TGTGCCTGGATTAGGGGGGGCTCTGGAAACACCATATATTTT.

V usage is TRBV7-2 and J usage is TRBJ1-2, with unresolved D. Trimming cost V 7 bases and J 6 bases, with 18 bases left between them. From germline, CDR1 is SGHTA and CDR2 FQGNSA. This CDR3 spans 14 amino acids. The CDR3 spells CASTPGNVGDGYTF. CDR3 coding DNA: TGTGCCAGCACCCCAGGTAACGTGGGAGATGGCTACACCTTC.

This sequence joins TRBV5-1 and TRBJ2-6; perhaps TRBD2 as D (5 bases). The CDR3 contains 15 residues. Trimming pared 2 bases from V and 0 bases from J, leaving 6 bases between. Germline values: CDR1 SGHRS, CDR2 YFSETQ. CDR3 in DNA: TGCGCCAGCAGCTTTAGCGTCTCTGGGGCCAACGTCCTGACTTTC. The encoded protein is CASSFSVSGANVLTF.

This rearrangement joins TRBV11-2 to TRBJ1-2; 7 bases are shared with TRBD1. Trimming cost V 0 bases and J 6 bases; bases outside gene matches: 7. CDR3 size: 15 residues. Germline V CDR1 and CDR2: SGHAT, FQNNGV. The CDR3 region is CASSLDLRGLNGYTF. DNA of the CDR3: TGTGCCAGCAGCTTAGATCTGAGGGGGCTTAATGGCTACACCTTC.

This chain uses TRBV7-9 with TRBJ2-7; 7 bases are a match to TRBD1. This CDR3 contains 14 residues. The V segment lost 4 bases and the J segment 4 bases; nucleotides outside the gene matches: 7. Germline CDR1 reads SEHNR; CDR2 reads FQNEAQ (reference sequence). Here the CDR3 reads CASSSVVQGYEQYF. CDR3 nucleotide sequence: TGTGCCAGCAGCTCCGTCGTACAGGGGTACGAGCAGTACTTC.

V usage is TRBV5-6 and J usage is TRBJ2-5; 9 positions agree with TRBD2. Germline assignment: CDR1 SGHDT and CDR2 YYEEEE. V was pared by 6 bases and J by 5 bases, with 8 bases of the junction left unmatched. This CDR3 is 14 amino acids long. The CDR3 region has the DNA TGTGCCAGCACCGCGGGAGGGGTGGTGGAGACCCAGTACTTC. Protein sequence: CASTAGGVVETQYF.

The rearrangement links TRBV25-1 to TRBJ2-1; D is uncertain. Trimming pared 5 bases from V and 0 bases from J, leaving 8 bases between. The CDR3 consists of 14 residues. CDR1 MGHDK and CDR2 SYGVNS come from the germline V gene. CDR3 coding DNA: TGTGCCAGCAGTAAGAGAAGCTCCTACAATGAGCAGTTCTTC. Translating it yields CASSKRSSYNEQFF.

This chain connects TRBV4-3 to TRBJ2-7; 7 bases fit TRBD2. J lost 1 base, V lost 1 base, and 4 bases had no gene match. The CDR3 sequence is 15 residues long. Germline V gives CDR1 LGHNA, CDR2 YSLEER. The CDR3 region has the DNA TGCGCCAGCAGCCAAGCCGCGGGGGTATCCTACGAGCAGTACTTC. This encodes CASSQAAGVSYEQYF.

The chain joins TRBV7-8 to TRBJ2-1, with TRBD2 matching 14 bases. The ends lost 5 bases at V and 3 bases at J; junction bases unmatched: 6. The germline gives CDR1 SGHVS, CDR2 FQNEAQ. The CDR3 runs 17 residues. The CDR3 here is CASSPTGTSGGYNEQFF. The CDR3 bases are TGTGCCAGCAGCCCGACCGGGACTAGCGGGGGCTACAATGAGCAGTTCTTC.

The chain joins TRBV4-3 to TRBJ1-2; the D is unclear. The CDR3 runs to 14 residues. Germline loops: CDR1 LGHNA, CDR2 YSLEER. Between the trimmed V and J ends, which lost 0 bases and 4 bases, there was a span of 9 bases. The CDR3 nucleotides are TGCGCCAGCAGCCAAGAGAGGGCAAGCTATGGCTACACCTTC. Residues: CASSQERASYGYTF.

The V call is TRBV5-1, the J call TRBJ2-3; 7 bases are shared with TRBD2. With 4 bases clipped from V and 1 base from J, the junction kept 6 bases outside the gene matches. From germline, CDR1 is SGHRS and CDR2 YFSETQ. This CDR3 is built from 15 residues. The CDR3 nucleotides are TGCGCCAGCAGCGCTGCTAGCGGACGCACAGATACGCAGTATTTT. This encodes CASSAASGRTDTQYF.

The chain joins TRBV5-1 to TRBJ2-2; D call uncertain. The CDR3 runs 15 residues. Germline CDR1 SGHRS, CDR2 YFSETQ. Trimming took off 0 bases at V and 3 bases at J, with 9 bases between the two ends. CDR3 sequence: CASSLDAEHTGELFF. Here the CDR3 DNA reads TGCGCCAGCAGCTTGGACGCAGAACACACCGGGGAGCTGTTTTTT.

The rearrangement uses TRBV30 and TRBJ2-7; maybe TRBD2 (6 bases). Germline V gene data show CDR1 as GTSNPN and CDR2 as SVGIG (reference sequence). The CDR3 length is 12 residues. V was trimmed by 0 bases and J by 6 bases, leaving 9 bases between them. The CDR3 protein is CAWSVLGGEQYF. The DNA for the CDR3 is TGTGCCTGGAGTGTACTGGGGGGCGAGCAGTACTTC.

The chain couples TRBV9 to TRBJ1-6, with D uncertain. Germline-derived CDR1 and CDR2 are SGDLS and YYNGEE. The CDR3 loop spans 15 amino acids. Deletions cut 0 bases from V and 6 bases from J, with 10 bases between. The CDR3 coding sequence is TGTGCCAGCAGCGTAGGGCCAGGCCCTAATTCACCCCTCCACTTT. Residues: CASSVGPGPNSPLHF.

The CDR3 region is CASSFPTGNYNEQFF. The DNA of the CDR3 is TGCGCCAGCAGCTTCCCGACAGGGAATTACAATGAGCAGTTCTTC. The rearrangement uses TRBV5-1 and TRBJ2-1; 7 nucleotides line up with TRBD1. J was trimmed by 4 bases and V by 2 bases; bases with no gene match: 6. The germline V gene encodes CDR1 SGHRS and CDR2 YFSETQ. The CDR3 is 15 residues long.

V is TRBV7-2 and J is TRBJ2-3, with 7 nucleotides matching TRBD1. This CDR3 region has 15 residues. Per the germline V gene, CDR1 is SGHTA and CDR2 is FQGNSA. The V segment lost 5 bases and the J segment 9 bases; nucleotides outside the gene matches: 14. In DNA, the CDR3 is TGTGCCAGCAGCGAGTACAGGGGACAGCAGGGAACGCAGTATTTT. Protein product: CASSEYRGQQGTQYF. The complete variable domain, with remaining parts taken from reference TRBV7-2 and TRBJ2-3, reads GAGVSQSPSNKVTEKGKDVELRCDPISGHTALYWYRQSLGQGLEFLIYFQGNSAPDKSGLPSDRFSAERTGGSVSTLTIQRTQQEDSAVYLCASSEYRGQQGTQYFGPGTRLTVL.